This TCR beta chain was retrieved from a study of graft-versus-host responses after intestinal transplantation. In the study overall: Uniformly, recipients were administered anti-thymocyte globulin induction with subsequent tacrolimus and steroids for two to three years. Study observations and caveats: After transplant, early declines in HvG clones were associated with peak levels of circulating GvH clones. Some GvH clones were seen earlier in gut or blood, suggesting intestinal origin. Graft-donor T cell macrochimerism coincided with high graft-versus-host to host-versus-graft clonal ratios in allografts.

The CDR3 is 16 amino acids. The germline V gene has CDR1 GTSNPN and CDR2 SVGIG (reference sequence). V trimming: 3 bases; J trimming: 3 bases; junction bases outside the gene matches: 10. Profiling relied on immunoSEQ multiplex PCR, and the TCRdb table lists in-frame clones only, not all of them. Of under 55,000 clones in the sample, 90% to 95% were seen once. A note on this clone: Its antigen is unidentified.

The sequencing here drew on PBMCs, taken 524 days after transplant. This sequence joins TRBV30 and TRBJ2-1; 8 nucleotides agree with TRBD1. This receptor was taken from a human patient who received an intestinal transplant, so some T cells may come from the graft donor. DNA for the CDR3: TGTGCCTGGAGCGGGGTGGAACAGGGGGTCTACAATGAGCAGTTCTTC. Translated: CAWSGVEQGVYNEQFF.